The clone carrying this T cell receptor beta chain was recorded many times. Its specificity is unknown. Unique molecular identifiers (one per individual cDNA molecule) were attached. TCRdb called the 5' RACE reads again in MiXCR, with one record for every CDR3 protein. The sample carries some 54,000 distinct CDR3 sequences, 10% recorded once. This sample was included in a study of early T cells in non-severe SARS-CoV-2 infection. Study-level information: Sequencing of bulk RNA from unsorted whole blood was done, without chain pairing. Notes on the study in general: The study's VDJdb matching favored anti-spike CD8 responses and missed private and CD4 specificities.

This TCR came from an adult who was a healthcare worker with PCR-confirmed SARS-CoV-2 infection or an uninfected control (not recorded which). Sequencing used whole blood.

CDR3 in DNA: TGCAGTGGGTCCCCCCGCCGGGAGACGACAGATACGCAGTATTTT. Translated, it gives CSGSPRRETTDTQYF. The J gene is TRBJ2-3, the V gene TRBV20-1, with D possibly being TRBD2 (6 bases). Germline V gives CDR1 DFQATT, CDR2 SNEGSKA (reference sequence). V was clipped by 7 bases and J by 3 bases, with 20 bases between them. The CDR3 extends over 15 amino acids.